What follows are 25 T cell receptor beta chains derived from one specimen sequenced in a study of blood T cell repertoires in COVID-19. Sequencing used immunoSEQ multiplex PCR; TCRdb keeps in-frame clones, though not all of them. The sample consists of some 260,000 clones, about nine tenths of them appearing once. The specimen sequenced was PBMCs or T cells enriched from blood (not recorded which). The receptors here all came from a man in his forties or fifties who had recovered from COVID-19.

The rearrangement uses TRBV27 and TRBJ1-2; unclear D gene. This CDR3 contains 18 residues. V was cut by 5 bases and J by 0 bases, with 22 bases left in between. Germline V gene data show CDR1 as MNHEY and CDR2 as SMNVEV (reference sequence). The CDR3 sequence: CASSATPEVHQTNYGYTF. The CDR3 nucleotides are TGTGCCAGCAGTGCAACCCCAGAGGTCCACCAAACTAACTATGGCTACACCTTC.

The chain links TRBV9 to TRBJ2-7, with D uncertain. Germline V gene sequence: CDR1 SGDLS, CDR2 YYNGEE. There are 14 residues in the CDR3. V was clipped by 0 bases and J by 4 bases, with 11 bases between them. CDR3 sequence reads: CASSVGPLIYEQYF. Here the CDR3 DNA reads TGTGCCAGCAGCGTAGGTCCACTAATTTACGAGCAGTACTTC.

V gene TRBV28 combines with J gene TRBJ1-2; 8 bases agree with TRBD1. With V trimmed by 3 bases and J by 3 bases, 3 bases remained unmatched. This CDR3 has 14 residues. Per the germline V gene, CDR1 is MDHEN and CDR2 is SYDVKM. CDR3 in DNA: TGTGCCAGCAGTTTCCCGACAGGGGACTATGGCTACACCTTC. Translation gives CASSFPTGDYGYTF.

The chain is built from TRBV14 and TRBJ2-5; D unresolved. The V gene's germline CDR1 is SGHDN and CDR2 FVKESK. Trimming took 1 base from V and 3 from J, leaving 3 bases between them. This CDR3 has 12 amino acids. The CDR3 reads CASSQVEETQYF. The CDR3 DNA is TGTGCCAGCAGCCAAGTAGAAGAGACCCAGTACTTC.

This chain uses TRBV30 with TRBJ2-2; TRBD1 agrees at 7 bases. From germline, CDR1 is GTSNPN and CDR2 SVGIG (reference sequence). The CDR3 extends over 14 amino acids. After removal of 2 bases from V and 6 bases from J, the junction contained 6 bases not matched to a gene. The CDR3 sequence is CAWSQGVGPGELFF. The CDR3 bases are TGTGCCTGGAGTCAGGGGGTAGGTCCCGGGGAGCTGTTTTTT.

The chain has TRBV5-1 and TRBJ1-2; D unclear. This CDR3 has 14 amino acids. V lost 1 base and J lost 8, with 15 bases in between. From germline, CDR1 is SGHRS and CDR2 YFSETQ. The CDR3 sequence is CASSLQTEVGGYTF. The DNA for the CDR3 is TGCGCCAGCAGCTTGCAAACGGAGGTGGGGGGCTACACCTTC.

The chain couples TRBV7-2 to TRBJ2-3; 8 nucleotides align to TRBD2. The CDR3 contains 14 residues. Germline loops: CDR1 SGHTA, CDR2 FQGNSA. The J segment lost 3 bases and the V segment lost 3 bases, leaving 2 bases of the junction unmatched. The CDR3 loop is CASSFERETDTQYF. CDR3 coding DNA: TGTGCCAGCAGCTTCGAGCGGGAGACAGATACGCAGTATTTT.

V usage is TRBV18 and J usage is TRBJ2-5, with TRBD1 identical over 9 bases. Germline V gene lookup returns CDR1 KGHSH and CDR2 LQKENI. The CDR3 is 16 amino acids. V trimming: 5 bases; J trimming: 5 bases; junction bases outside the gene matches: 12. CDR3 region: CASSLSDRGTSETQYF. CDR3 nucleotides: TGTGCCAGCTCATTGTCGGACAGGGGTACGTCGGAGACCCAGTACTTC. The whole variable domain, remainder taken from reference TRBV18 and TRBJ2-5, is NAGVMQNPRHLVRRRGQEARLRCSPMKGHSHVYWYRQLPEEGLKFMVYLQKENIIDESGMPKERFSAEFPKEGPSILRIQQVVRGDSAAYFCASSLSDRGTSETQYFGPGTRLLVL.

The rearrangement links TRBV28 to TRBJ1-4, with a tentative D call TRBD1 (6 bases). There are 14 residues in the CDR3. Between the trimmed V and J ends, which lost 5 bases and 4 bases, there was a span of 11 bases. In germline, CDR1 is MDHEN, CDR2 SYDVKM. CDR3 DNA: TGTGCCAGCAGTCTTCAGGGGTATAATGAAAAACTGTTTTTT. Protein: CASSLQGYNEKLFF.

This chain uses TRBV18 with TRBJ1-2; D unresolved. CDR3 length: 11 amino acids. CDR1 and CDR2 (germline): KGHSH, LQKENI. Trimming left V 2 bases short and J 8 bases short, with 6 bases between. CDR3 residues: CASSPTEGYTF. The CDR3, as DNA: TGTGCCAGCTCACCAACAGAGGGCTACACCTTC.

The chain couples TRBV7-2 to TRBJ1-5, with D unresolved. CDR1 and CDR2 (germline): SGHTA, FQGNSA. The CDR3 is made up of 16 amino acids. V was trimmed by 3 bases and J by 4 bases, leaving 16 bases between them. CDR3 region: CASSFSAGAGNQPQHF. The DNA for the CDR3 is TGTGCCAGCAGCTTTTCCGCAGGCGCGGGTAATCAGCCCCAGCATTTT.

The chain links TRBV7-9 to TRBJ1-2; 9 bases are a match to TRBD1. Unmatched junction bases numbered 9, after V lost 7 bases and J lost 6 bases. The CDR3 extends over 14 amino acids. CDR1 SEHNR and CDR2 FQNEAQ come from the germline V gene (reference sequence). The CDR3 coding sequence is TGTGCCAGCAATTACGGGACAGGGCACCATGGCTACACCTTC. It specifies CASNYGTGHHGYTF. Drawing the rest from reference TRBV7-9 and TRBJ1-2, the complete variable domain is DTGVSQNPRHKITKRGQNVTFRCDPISEHNRLYWYRQTLGQGPEFLTYFQNEAQLEKSRLLSDRFSAERPKGSFSTLEIQRTEQGDSAMYLCASNYGTGHHGYTFGSGTRLTVV.

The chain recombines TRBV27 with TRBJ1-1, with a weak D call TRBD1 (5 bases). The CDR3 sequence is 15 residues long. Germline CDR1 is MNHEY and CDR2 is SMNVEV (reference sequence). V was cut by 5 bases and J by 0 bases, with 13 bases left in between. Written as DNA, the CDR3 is TGTGCCAGCAGTCTTCAGGGTAACGTGAACACTGAAGCTTTCTTT. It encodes CASSLQGNVNTEAFF.

The CDR3 bases are TGCGCCAGCAGCCCCGTCCGGGGGGGGGAGAACACTGAAGCTTTCTTT. Translation gives CASSPVRGGENTEAFF. V usage is TRBV5-1 and J usage is TRBJ1-1; maybe TRBD1 (5 bases). CDR1 is SGHRS, CDR2 YFSETQ, per germline. The CDR3 is made up of 16 amino acids. V lost 4 bases and J lost 1, with 17 bases in between.

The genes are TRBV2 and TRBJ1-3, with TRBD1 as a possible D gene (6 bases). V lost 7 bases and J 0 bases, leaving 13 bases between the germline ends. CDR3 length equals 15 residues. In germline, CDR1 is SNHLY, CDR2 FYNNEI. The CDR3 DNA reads TGTGCCAGCAAACTGCAGGGGATCTCTGGAAACACCATATATTTT. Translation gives CASKLQGISGNTIYF.

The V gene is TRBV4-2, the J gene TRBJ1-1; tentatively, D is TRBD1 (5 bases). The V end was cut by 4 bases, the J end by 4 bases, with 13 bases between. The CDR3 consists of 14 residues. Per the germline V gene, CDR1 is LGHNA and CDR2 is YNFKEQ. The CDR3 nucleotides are TGTGCCAGCAGCCTGGGAGGGGATGGCACTGAAGCTTTCTTT. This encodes CASSLGGDGTEAFF.

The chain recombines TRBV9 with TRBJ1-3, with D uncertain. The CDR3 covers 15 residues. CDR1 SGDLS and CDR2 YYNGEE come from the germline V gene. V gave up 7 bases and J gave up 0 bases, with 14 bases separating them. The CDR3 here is CASSEEGRSGNTIYF. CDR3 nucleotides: TGTGCCAGCTCCGAGGAGGGCCGCTCTGGAAACACCATATATTTT.

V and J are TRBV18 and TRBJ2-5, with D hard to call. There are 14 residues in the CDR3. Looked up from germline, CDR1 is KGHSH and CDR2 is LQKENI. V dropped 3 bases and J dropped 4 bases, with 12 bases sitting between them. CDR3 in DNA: TGTGCCAGCTCACCCCTGGCTAGTCGAGAGACCCAGTACTTC. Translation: CASSPLASRETQYF.

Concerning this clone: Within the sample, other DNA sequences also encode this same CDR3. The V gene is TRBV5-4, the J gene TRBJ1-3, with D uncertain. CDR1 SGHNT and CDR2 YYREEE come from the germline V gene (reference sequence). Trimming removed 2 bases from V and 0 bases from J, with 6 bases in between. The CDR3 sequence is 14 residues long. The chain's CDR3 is CASSLAGSGNTIYF. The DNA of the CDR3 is TGTGCCAGCAGCTTAGCTGGCTCTGGAAACACCATATATTTT.

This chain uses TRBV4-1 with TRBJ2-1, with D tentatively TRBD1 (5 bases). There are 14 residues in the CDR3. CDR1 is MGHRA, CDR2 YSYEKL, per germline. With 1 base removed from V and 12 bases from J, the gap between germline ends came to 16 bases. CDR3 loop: CASSQVIFQGVQFF. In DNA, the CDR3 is TGCGCCAGCAGCCAAGTTATTTTTCAAGGGGTGCAGTTCTTC.

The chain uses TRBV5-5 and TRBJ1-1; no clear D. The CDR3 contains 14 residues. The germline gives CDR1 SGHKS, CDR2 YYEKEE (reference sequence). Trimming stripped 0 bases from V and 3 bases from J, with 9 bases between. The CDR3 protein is CASSLGIGDTEAFF. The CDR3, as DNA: TGTGCCAGCAGCTTGGGTATAGGAGACACTGAAGCTTTCTTT.

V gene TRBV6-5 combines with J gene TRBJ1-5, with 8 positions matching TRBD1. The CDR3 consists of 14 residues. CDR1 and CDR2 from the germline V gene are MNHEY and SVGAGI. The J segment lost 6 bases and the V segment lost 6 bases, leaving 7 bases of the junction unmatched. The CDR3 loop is CASSPDRVPQPQHF. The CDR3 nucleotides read TGTGCCAGCAGCCCGGACAGGGTTCCTCAGCCCCAGCATTTT.

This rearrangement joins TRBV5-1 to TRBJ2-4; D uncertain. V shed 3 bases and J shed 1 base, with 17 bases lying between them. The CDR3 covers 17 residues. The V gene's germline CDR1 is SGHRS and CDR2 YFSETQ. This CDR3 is CASSYDTVSSAKNIQYF. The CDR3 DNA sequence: TGCGCCAGCAGCTATGACACGGTGTCTTCGGCCAAAAACATTCAGTACTTC.

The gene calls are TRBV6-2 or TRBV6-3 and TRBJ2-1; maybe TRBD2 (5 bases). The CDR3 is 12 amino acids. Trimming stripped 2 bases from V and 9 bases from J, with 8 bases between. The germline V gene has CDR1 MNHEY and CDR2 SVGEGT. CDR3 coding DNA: TGTGCCAGCAGTTACAAAGCGGCTGAGCAGTTCTTC. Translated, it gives CASSYKAAEQFF.

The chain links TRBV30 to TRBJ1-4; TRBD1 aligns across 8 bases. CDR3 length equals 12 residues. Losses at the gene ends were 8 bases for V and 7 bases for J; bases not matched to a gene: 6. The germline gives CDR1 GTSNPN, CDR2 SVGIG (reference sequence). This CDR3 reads CALGQGGEKLFF. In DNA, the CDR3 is TGTGCCCTCGGACAGGGTGGTGAAAAACTGTTTTTT.